The entry below describes one T cell receptor beta chain. The antigen is undetermined. Treatment of the sample: 15 to 20 received Ad26.COV2.S at low or high dose, single or two shots; about five received placebo; per-sample allocation not given. Repertoires come from day 63 after the first vaccine or placebo injection. This entry is derived from a study of Ad26.COV2.S vaccination and SARS-CoV-2 variants. Study-wide points: Estimates derived from TCR breadth and depth analyses may have underestimated total T cell responses.

The V gene end was trimmed by 0 bases and the J gene end by 7 bases; junction bases not matched to a gene: 10. Germline V gene lookup returns CDR1 SGHRS and CDR2 YFSETQ. The CDR3 has 16 amino acids. The repertoire was sequenced with immunoSEQ multiplex PCR; TCRdb's copy has only in-frame clones and lacks some. The sample yields about 480,000 clones, 87% seen once. Sequencing was performed on peripheral blood, taken in a trial of Ad26.COV2.S vaccine versus placebo. This chain links TRBV5-1 with TRBJ2-1; TRBD2 agrees at 7 bases. The receptor comes from a person aged 18 to 65 who received the Ad26.COV2.S COVID-19 vaccine or a placebo. The CDR3 DNA reads TGCGCCAGCAGCTTGGAGGTGGGAGGGCCTGTGAATGAGCAGTTCTTC. Translated: CASSLEVGGPVNEQFF.